This record covers a single TCR beta chain. In the original analysis: Estimation of nucleated cell counts relied on the amplification of reference gene primers. The protocol was immunoSEQ multiplex PCR, while the TCRdb copy is restricted to in-frame clones and leaves out a portion. V, J and clone size were drawn from that table, and D and trimming were deduced from the DNA. The table includes about 200,000 clones, around four fifths detected once. Deletions cut 6 bases from V and 7 bases from J, with 13 bases between. The germline V gene has CDR1 MNHEY and CDR2 SMNVEV (reference sequence). The CDR3 has 13 amino acids. This sample is part of a study of blood T cell repertoires in COVID-19. The overall study: Acute and convalescent COVID-19 samples came from the United States, Italy and Spain. From T cells, B-cell-depleted T cells, or PBMCs came the material, which was cDNA or gDNA.

The rearrangement uses TRBV27 and TRBJ1-5; a possible D gene is TRBD1 (5 bases). Sequencing was carried out using peripheral blood. The origin of this receptor is a man aged 60 to 75 with COVID-19, enrolled during active disease. The CDR3 is CASSPLGGQPQHF. Here the CDR3 DNA reads TGTGCCAGCAGCCCCCTCGGGGGGCAGCCCCAGCATTTT.